These T cell receptor beta chains were read from a single sample in a study of CD8 T cells in ankylosing spondylitis. TCRdb ran MiXCR on the 5' RACE reads and lists one entry per CDR3 protein. Of 250,000 to 400,000 distinct CDR3 sequences detected, roughly 10% appear once; the ten largest clones hold 9.1%. The sample consisted of blood, either unsorted or a sorted T cell fraction (not recorded which). The receptors stem from a female donor with ankylosing spondylitis or in good health (not recorded which). The CDR3 runs from the conserved cysteine through the conserved F or W. The D gene is left open where the match is weak. Not all rows give a size; the values are once, few, many and, for expanded clones, a class.

cdr3_nt	cdr3_aa	d_call	v_call	j_call	clone_size
TGCAGTGCCTCGATCCAGGGGGAGAATTCACCCCTCCACTTT	CSASIQGENSPLHF	TRBD1	TRBV20-1	TRBJ1-6	NA
TGCAGCGTCCCGGTGGGGGCCTCGAACACCGGGGAGCTGTTTTTT	CSVPVGASNTGELFF	NA	TRBV29-1	TRBJ2-2	many
TGTGCCAGCTTCTGGCAGACGAACACTGAAGCTTTCTTT	CASFWQTNTEAFF	NA	TRBV2	TRBJ1-1	many
TGCGCCAGCAGCTTGACGGGGCTGAGTCAGCCCCAGCATTTT	CASSLTGLSQPQHF	NA	TRBV5-1	TRBJ1-5	few
TGTGCCAGCAGTTACGAGGTAACGAGCACAGATACGCAGTATTTT	CASSYEVTSTDTQYF	NA	TRBV6-5	TRBJ2-3	many
TGCAGTGCTAGTGGGGCAGCAATCTCCTACGAGCAGTACTTC	CSASGAAISYEQYF	NA	TRBV20-1	TRBJ2-7	many
TGTGCCAGTAGTAAGGGAACCAAAAACATTCAGTACTTC	CASSKGTKNIQYF	NA	TRBV19	TRBJ2-4	few
TGCAGTGCTAGAGATCGTAGCGGGAGGGCCTACAATGAGCAGTTCTTC	CSARDRSGRAYNEQFF	TRBD2	TRBV20-1	TRBJ2-1	few
TGTGCCAGCAGTTTAGAGGACACTTACAATGAGCAGTTCTTC	CASSLEDTYNEQFF	NA	TRBV28	TRBJ2-1	NA
TGTGCCACCAGTGATTTGAGTCTAGCGGGAGGGCCTATCTATGAGCAGTTCTTC	CATSDLSLAGGPIYEQFF	TRBD2	TRBV24-1	TRBJ2-1	many
TGTGCCAGCAGCTTCCGACAGGGACTCTCCTACGAGCAGTACTTC	CASSFRQGLSYEQYF	NA	TRBV5-6	TRBJ2-7	many
TGCGCCAGCAGCCTTCCCGGCTCAGGAGCCAAAAACATTCAGTACTTC	CASSLPGSGAKNIQYF	NA	TRBV5-1	TRBJ2-4	few
TGTGCCAGCAGCTCGCCCCGGGGACCAACAGATACGCAGTATTTT	CASSSPRGPTDTQYF	NA	TRBV11-1	TRBJ2-3	few
TGCGCCAGCAGCTGGAGGCGTCCTGGAGACAATGAGCAGTTCTTC	CASSWRRPGDNEQFF	NA	TRBV5-1	TRBJ2-1	few
TGTGCCAGCAGCCGGGGGGACAGGTGGTTAGACGAGCAGTACTTC	CASSRGDRWLDEQYF	NA	TRBV9	TRBJ2-7	many
TGTGCCAGCAGCCTCTACCTTGGACTACGTCCCGACGAGCAGTACTTC	CASSLYLGLRPDEQYF	NA	TRBV7-2	TRBJ2-7	few
TGTGCCAGTAGTATTTTGGGACAGGGTAAAGAGACCCAGTACTTC	CASSILGQGKETQYF	TRBD1	TRBV19	TRBJ2-5	NA
TGTGCCAGCACCGGCTGGGGGGGGCCTAAAAACATTCAGTACTTC	CASTGWGGPKNIQYF	NA	TRBV5-6	TRBJ2-4	few
TGTGCCAGCAGTGGCGGCCTCCGTAACTATGGCTACACCTTC	CASSGGLRNYGYTF	NA	TRBV28	TRBJ1-2	many
TGTGCCAGCAGTTCCACCCGACAGGGTCCTAGTCATGAGCAGTTCTTC	CASSSTRQGPSHEQFF	TRBD1	TRBV28	TRBJ2-1	many
TGTGCCAGCACCCCCGACAGGGAAGGAACCCAGTACTTC	CASTPDREGTQYF	TRBD1	TRBV7-7	TRBJ2-5	few
TGCGCCAGCACCCAGGCCAATGAGCAGTTCTTC	CASTQANEQFF	NA	TRBV10-2	TRBJ2-1	many
TGTGCCAGCAGTTACCGGGGGGTGAACTATGGCTACACCTTC	CASSYRGVNYGYTF	NA	TRBV28	TRBJ1-2	medium-sized
TGCGCCAGCAGCCCCCCCGGACAGGGTAATTCACCCCTCCACTTT	CASSPPGQGNSPLHF	TRBD1	TRBV5-1	TRBJ1-6	few
TGTGCCAGCAGTGAACACGCAGGGTCCTCTGGGGCCAACGTCCTGACTTTC	CASSEHAGSSGANVLTF	NA	TRBV25-1	TRBJ2-6	few
TGTGCCAGCAGCCCCTCGCGGCAGATGAACACTGAAGCTTTCTTT	CASSPSRQMNTEAFF	NA	TRBV7-2	TRBJ1-1	many
TGCGCCAGCAGCCTCAACAGGGTCCTATCCTATGGCTACACCTTC	CASSLNRVLSYGYTF	NA	TRBV5-1	TRBJ1-2	NA